Sequencing of this T cell receptor (beta chain) was carried out in a study of blood T cell repertoires in COVID-19. Study as a whole: Sites in the United States, Italy and Spain provided acute and convalescent COVID-19 samples.

Method: immunoSEQ multiplex PCR; TCRdb's copy keeps in-frame clones and lacks some. This sample has around 340,000 clones; about nine tenths occur once, and the top ten carry roughly 4%. The sample comprised peripheral blood. The sequence was collected from a woman between 55 and 75 years old with COVID-19, enrolled during active disease.

The chain's CDR3 is CASSLAGGHQPQHF. CDR3 sequence (DNA): TGTGCCAGCAGTTTAGCAGGGGGTCATCAGCCCCAGCATTTT. The chain links TRBV28 to TRBJ1-5, with 7 nucleotides matching TRBD1. Losses at the gene ends were 2 bases for V and 5 bases for J; bases not matched to a gene: 3. Germline V gene lookup returns CDR1 MDHEN and CDR2 SYDVKM. CDR3 size: 14 residues. Full variable domain (remainder filled in from reference TRBV28 and TRBJ1-5): DVKVTQSSRYLVKRTGEKVFLECVQDMDHENMFWYRQDPGLGLRLIYFSYDVKMKEKGDIPEGYSVSREKKERFSLILESASTNQTSMYLCASSLAGGHQPQHFGDGTRLSIL.